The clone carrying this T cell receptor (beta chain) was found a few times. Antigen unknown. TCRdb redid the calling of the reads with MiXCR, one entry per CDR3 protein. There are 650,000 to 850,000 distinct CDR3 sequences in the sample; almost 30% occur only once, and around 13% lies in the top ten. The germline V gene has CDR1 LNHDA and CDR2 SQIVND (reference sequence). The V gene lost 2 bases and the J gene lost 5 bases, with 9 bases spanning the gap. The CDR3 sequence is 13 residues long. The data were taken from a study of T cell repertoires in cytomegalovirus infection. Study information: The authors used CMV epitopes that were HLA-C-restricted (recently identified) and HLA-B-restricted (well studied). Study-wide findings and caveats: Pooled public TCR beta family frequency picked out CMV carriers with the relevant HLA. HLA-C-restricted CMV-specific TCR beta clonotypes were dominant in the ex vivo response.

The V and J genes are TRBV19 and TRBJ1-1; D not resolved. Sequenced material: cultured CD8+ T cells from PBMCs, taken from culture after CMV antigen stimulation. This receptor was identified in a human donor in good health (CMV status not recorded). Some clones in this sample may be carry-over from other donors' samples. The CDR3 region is CASSISRRTEAFF. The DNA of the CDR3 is TGTGCCAGTAGTATATCGAGGAGAACTGAAGCTTTCTTT.